This T cell receptor (beta chain) was documented in a study of T cell changes during pregnancy in multiple sclerosis (dated by TCRdb to between 2018 and 2020). Background on the whole study: The study examined how the T cell repertoire changed over the course of pregnancy in women with multiple sclerosis.

The germline V gene provides CDR1 MNHNS and CDR2 SASEGT. V lost 3 bases and J lost 2 bases; the stretch between them is 7 bases long. The CDR3 has 13 amino acids, counting the end cysteine and phenylalanine. This entry keeps only the CDR3 DNA: 39 bases, framed from base 1. The library was prepared using the immunoSEQ multiplex PCR assay. TCRdb obtained this table from immuneACCESS and retained in-frame rearrangements with V and J assigned. These tables miss some clones; where compared with another copy, unresolved V genes account for less than half of the shortfall, and the remainder is unexplained. Across this sample there are tens of thousands of clones, with around 90% seen only once. The ten largest account for roughly 0.58% of the sample. Concerning this clone itself: The antigen this receptor binds is unknown. The input lacks base qualities; no much larger clone sits a single base away.

The chain is encoded by TRBV6-1 joined to TRBJ1-2; the D gene is perhaps TRBD1, from 5 matching bases. The sequence came from a female donor in good health, enrolled as a control in a pregnancy study. The source was CD4+ T cells from peripheral blood mononuclear cells, collected in the third trimester of pregnancy. The CDR3 has the sequence CASSEEGNYGYTF. The DNA sequence is TGTGCCAGCAGTGAGGAGGGGAACTATGGCTACACCTTC.